This TCR beta chain was profiled in a study of shared T cell receptors in the human thymus. This CDR3 spans 16 amino acids. Trimming took 2 bases from V and 7 from J; bases not matched to a gene: 14. Germline assignment: CDR1 GTSNPN and CDR2 SVGIG (reference sequence). Some clones are missing from TCRdb's copy, which holds only in-frame ones; the method was immunoSEQ multiplex PCR. The sample has 700,000 or so clones; approximately 83% are singletons. A further study also used this sample, focusing on human thymus T cells.

The chain employs TRBV30 and TRBJ1-2; 9 bases fit TRBD1. The sample was thymocytes. This sequence originates from a girl less than two years old with a congenital heart defect. This CDR3 is CAWSPGQGPSGGGYTF. The CDR3 coding sequence is TGTGCCTGGAGTCCGGGACAGGGACCGTCAGGGGGTGGCTACACCTTC.